Listed below are T cell receptor beta chains from one sample, sequenced in a study of cytomegalovirus exposure and HLA in healthy donors. Clones were read by immunoSEQ multiplex PCR, and TCRdb kept only the in-frame ones, dropping some. The data show approximately 190,000 clones, just under 70% seen once. Sequenced: PBMCs. The receptor set was obtained from a man between 35 and 55 years old in good health and CMV-seropositive. Both conserved end residues are part of each CDR3. The D gene is left open where the match is weak. Clone size is given for some rows only: seen once, a few or many times, or a class if the clone is expanded.

TRBJ1-4	TRBD1	TRBV7-8	-	TGTGCCAGCAGCCCATGGGACAGGGGAGGTGAAAAACTGTTTTTT	CASSPWDRGGEKLFF
TRBJ1-3	-	TRBV15	-	TGTGCCACCAGCAGAGAGACGTGGGGAGCCTCTGGAAACACCATATATTTT	CATSRETWGASGNTIYF
TRBJ2-1	TRBD2	TRBV10-3	-	TGTGCCATCAGTGACCCCGGGGGGAATACGACGACCTACAATGAGCAGTTCTTC	CAISDPGGNTTTYNEQFF
TRBJ2-2	-	TRBV7-8	few	TGTGCCAGCAGCTTACGGCGGCCTCTACTGAACACCGGGGAGCTGTTTTTT	CASSLRRPLLNTGELFF
TRBJ2-7	-	TRBV7-2	-	TGTGCCAGCAGCCAGCCCCCCCGGGTCTACGAGCAGTACTTC	CASSQPPRVYEQYF
TRBJ1-2	TRBD1	TRBV10-1	-	TGCGCCAGCCCTCACAGGGGACCTAACTATGGCTACACCTTC	CASPHRGPNYGYTF
TRBJ2-3	TRBD1	TRBV11-2	few	TGTGCCAGCAGCCGAAGGACAGGTTCAGATACGCAGTATTTT	CASSRRTGSDTQYF
TRBJ2-7	-	TRBV29-1	-	TGCAGCGTTCTGACAGGCCGCGAGCAGTACTTC	CSVLTGREQYF
TRBJ2-3	TRBD1	TRBV7-2	-	TGTGCCAGCAGCACGACAGGGATTTTCACAGATACGCAGTATTTT	CASSTTGIFTDTQYF
TRBJ2-6	TRBD1	TRBV18	-	TGTGCCAGCTCACCAGGGACAGGGGTCTCTGGGGCCAACGTCCTGACTTTC	CASSPGTGVSGANVLTF
TRBJ1-2	-	TRBV6-6	-	TGTGCCAGCAGCCCCGTTGCGGGGGGACGATTTGGCTACACCTTC	CASSPVAGGRFGYTF
TRBJ1-4	TRBD1	TRBV4-1	-	TGCGCCAGCAGGGGACAGGGCGTTGATCTGGCAACTAATGAAAAACTGTTTTTT	CASRGQGVDLATNEKLFF
TRBJ2-7	TRBD1	TRBV4-3	-	TGCGCCAGCAGCCAAGATCAGGGGGCGAGGTACGAGCAGTACTTC	CASSQDQGARYEQYF
TRBJ1-1	TRBD1	TRBV28	-	TGTGCCAGCAGTCCCGGGACAGGGGCTACTCTCTTTGAAGCTTTCTTT	CASSPGTGATLFEAFF
TRBJ2-1	TRBD2	TRBV2	-	TGTGCCAGCAGGATTACTAGCGGTTTGGTCTATGAGCAGTTCTTC	CASRITSGLVYEQFF
TRBJ2-7	-	TRBV4-1	-	TGCGCCAGCAGCCAACTAAACGGCGAGCAGTACTTC	CASSQLNGEQYF
TRBJ1-1	TRBD1	TRBV2	-	TGTGCCAGCAGTGAAACAGGGGGCACTGAAGCTTTCTTC	CASSETGGTEAFF
TRBJ1-2	-	TRBV2	-	TGTGCCAGCAGTGTAAGGGGAATTAACTATGGCTACACCTTC	CASSVRGINYGYTF
TRBJ2-1	-	TRBV6-5	-	TGTGCCAGCAGTTACGATGGGAGCTCCTACAATGAGCAGTTCTTC	CASSYDGSSYNEQFF
TRBJ2-3	-	TRBV7-9	-	TGTGCCAGCAGCAGAGATGGGGGCCCCACAGATACGCAGTATTTT	CASSRDGGPTDTQYF
TRBJ2-7	-	TRBV7-2	-	TGTGCCAGCAGCTTAGATGGCGGCTCCTACGAGCAGTACTTC	CASSLDGGSYEQYF
TRBJ2-7	TRBD2	TRBV5-4	-	TGTGCCAGCAGCGCCGCGACTAGCGGTTCCTACGAGCAGTACTTC	CASSAATSGSYEQYF
TRBJ1-1	-	TRBV6-5	-	TGTGCCAGCAGTTACTCGATCGGGGGATTGAACACTGAAGCTTTCTTT	CASSYSIGGLNTEAFF
TRBJ1-1	-	TRBV29-1	-	TGCAGCGTTGCCGCCCGACATCGGCCGGAAGCTTTCTTT	CSVAARHRPEAFF
TRBJ1-2	-	TRBV29-1	-	TGCAGCGTTGCTACAGACGTCTATGGCTACACCTTC	CSVATDVYGYTF
TRBJ1-1	-	TRBV6-5	-	TGTGCCAGCAGTCGACAGAACTCTGAAGCTTTCTTT	CASSRQNSEAFF
TRBJ1-2	TRBD1	TRBV14	few	TGTGCCAGCAGTTCTAACAGGGGGAGTCGGGATGGCTACACCTTC	CASSSNRGSRDGYTF
TRBJ1-1	-	TRBV25-1	few	TGTGCCAGCAGTCCCAGGGAAAGGGGAGGCCGGGAGACTGAAGCTTTCTTT	CASSPRERGGRETEAFF
TRBJ2-1	TRBD1	TRBV6-5	few	TGTGCCAGCAGTTACAGGACAGGGAGGAATGAGCAGTTCTTC	CASSYRTGRNEQFF
TRBJ2-7	-	TRBV2	once	TGTGCCAGCAGTTCCCCCGGCTACGAGCAGTACTTC	CASSSPGYEQYF
TRBJ1-1	-	TRBV25-1	-	TGTGCCAGCAGTGAATCAAGGGCAGGGCAAGCTTTCTTT	CASSESRAGQAFF
TRBJ2-3	-	TRBV6-5	-	TGTGCCAGCACTCGAGGACTGCTGACAGATACGCAGTATTTT	CASTRGLLTDTQYF
TRBJ2-7	TRBD1	TRBV28	few	TGTGCCAGCAGTTTAGGGGGACAGAGCTCCTACGAGCAGTACTTC	CASSLGGQSSYEQYF
TRBJ2-1	TRBD1	TRBV4-3	-	TGCGCCAGCAGCCCAACCCTTAGTATACAGGGGGGAGTCTTCAATGAGCAGTTCTTC	CASSPTLSIQGGVFNEQFF
TRBJ2-3	-	TRBV5-6	-	TGTGCCAGCAGCTTGCAGGTGACAGATACGCAGTATTTT	CASSLQVTDTQYF
TRBJ1-5	-	TRBV4-1	-	TGCGCCAGCAGCCAAGGTTGGTGGGGCGGTCAGCCCCAGCATTTT	CASSQGWWGGQPQHF
TRBJ1-2	-	TRBV6-5	few	TGTGCCAGCAGTTACTCGAGGACTGGGAGGGGAGGCTACACCTTC	CASSYSRTGRGGYTF
TRBJ1-4	TRBD1	TRBV7-8	-	TGTGCCAGCAGCCTCTTTGGACAGGGCGGGGAAAAACTGTTTTTT	CASSLFGQGGEKLFF
TRBJ2-1	TRBD2	TRBV6-6	-	TGTGCCAGCAGCCTCGGGGGGGCCTCCCTTGAGCAGTTCTTC	CASSLGGASLEQFF
TRBJ1-5	-	TRBV7-2	-	TGTGCCAGCAGCTTAGCCGGCGGGCAGCCCCAGCATTTT	CASSLAGGQPQHF
TRBJ2-2	TRBD1	TRBV6-5	-	TGTGCCAGCAGGGGACAGGGGTTAGTCGGGGAGCTGTTTTTT	CASRGQGLVGELFF
TRBJ1-1	TRBD1	TRBV7-2	-	TGTGCCAGCAGCAGTTCAGGGGGCGGAGCTGAAGCTTTCTTT	CASSSSGGGAEAFF
TRBJ2-7	TRBD1	TRBV27	-	TGTGCCAGCAGTTCTCCAAGTGAGACAGGGTTATACGAGCAGTACTTC	CASSSPSETGLYEQYF
TRBJ2-1	TRBD2	TRBV5-1	-	TGCGCCAGCAGTGCGGGGGATGAGCAGTTCTTC	CASSAGDEQFF
TRBJ2-5	-	TRBV4-3	-	TGCGCCAGCAGCCAAGGGCCCCGAGGGGAGACCCAGTACTTC	CASSQGPRGETQYF
TRBJ2-7	TRBD1	TRBV5-1	-	TGCGCCAGCAGCGAACAACCGGGACAGGGGGGCGAGCAGTACTTC	CASSEQPGQGGEQYF
TRBJ1-1	TRBD1	TRBV6-5	once	TGTGCCAGCAGTTATTCCCGACAGGGTAGGACTGAAGCTTTCTTT	CASSYSRQGRTEAFF
TRBJ2-3	-	TRBV28	-	TGTGCCAGCAGTTTGCCTAGTGGCACAGATACGCAGTATTTT	CASSLPSGTDTQYF
TRBJ2-1	TRBD2	TRBV5-1	-	TGCGCCAGCAGCTACCTAGCGGGGGGGCGGGTTGAGCAGTTCTTC	CASSYLAGGRVEQFF
TRBJ2-7	-	TRBV14	-	TGTGCCAGCAGCCTCAGGGGGGCTACCACGACCTACGAGCAGTACTTC	CASSLRGATTTYEQYF
TRBJ1-2	-	TRBV28	-	TGTGCCAGCAACGACATAAACTATGGCTACACCTTC	CASNDINYGYTF
TRBJ2-5	TRBD2	TRBV2	-	TGTGCCAGCAGTGGGGGCGGGGGTGGGACCCAGTACTTC	CASSGGGGGTQYF
TRBJ2-3	TRBD2	TRBV10-3	-	TGTGCCATCCAGCTAGCGGACAATACAGATACGCAGTATTTT	CAIQLADNTDTQYF
TRBJ1-1	-	TRBV7-2	-	TGTGCCAGCAGCCTAGTGGGGCAGACGAACACTGAAGCTTTCTTT	CASSLVGQTNTEAFF
TRBJ1-6	-	TRBV2	-	TGTGCCAGCAGTGGACTTAGCTCCTATAATTCACCCCTCCACTTT	CASSGLSSYNSPLHF
TRBJ1-6	-	TRBV6-1	-	TGTGCCAGCACCCTAGCAGCCTCCCTTAATTCACCCCTCCACTTT	CASTLAASLNSPLHF
TRBJ1-1	-	TRBV11-2	once	TGTGCCAGCAGCTTGGGGAGCTTTTCTGCAGCTTTCTTT	CASSLGSFSAAFF